These 15 T cell receptor beta chains share one sample of origin, sequenced in a study of technical replicates of blood from several donors. Repertoires were generated with immunoSEQ multiplex PCR, while TCRdb's copy carries only in-frame clones and drops some. The sample carries approximately 12,000 clones, roughly 92% recorded once. Sequencing was carried out using PBMCs. The receptors originated from a human donor in good health.

The chain is built from TRBV29-1 and TRBJ1-3; D gene uncertain. Germline V gene lookup returns CDR1 SQVTM and CDR2 ANQGSEA. Trimming took off 6 bases at V and 0 bases at J, with 12 bases between the two ends. The CDR3 totals 14 residues. The CDR3 DNA reads TGCAGCGTGGAGGACTTACGCTCTGGAAACACCATATATTTT. This gives the protein CSVEDLRSGNTIYF.

V gene TRBV2 combines with J gene TRBJ2-7; 10 bases fit TRBD2. The J segment lost 3 bases and the V segment lost 10 bases, leaving 9 bases of the junction unmatched. Germline CDR1 is SNHLY and CDR2 is FYNNEI. CDR3 size: 14 residues. The CDR3 reads CAILSGRGYYEQYF. In DNA, the CDR3 is TGTGCCATACTAAGCGGGAGGGGTTACTACGAGCAGTACTTC. The variable domain in full, completed from reference TRBV2 and TRBJ2-7, reads EPEVTQTPSHQVTQMGQEVILRCVPISNHLYFYWYRQILGQKVEFLVSFYNNEISEKSEIFDDQFSVERPDGSNFTLKIRSTKLEDSAMYFCAILSGRGYYEQYFGPGTRLTVT.

The chain combines TRBV6-4 with TRBJ2-3; 7 bases agree with TRBD2. From germline, CDR1 is MRHNA and CDR2 SNTAGT. V was clipped by 2 bases and J by 2 bases; unmatched bases: 4. The CDR3 sequence is 15 residues long. The CDR3 coding sequence is TGTGCCAGCAGTGACGGGGGGGGAGCCACAGATACGCAGTATTTT. Its protein is CASSDGGGATDTQYF.

The rearrangement links TRBV30 to TRBJ2-5; tentative D call: TRBD1 (6 bases). The end of the DNA is better explained by TRBJ2-7, so the J call may be wrong. Germline CDR1 reads GTSNPN; CDR2 reads SVGIG (reference sequence). The CDR3 has 14 residues. In nucleotides, the CDR3 is TGTGCCTGGAATAAACAGGGAATCACCTACGAGCAGTACTTC. Its translation: CAWNKQGITYEQYF.

The chain recombines TRBV6-5 with TRBJ2-7; TRBD2 matches at 10 bases. V lost 2 bases and J lost 3; bases outside the gene matches: 4. Germline V gives CDR1 MNHEY, CDR2 SVGAGI. This CDR3 comprises 15 residues. CDR3 sequence (DNA): TGTGCCAGCAGTTACCTAGCGGGAGCTATCTACGAGCAGTACTTC. Translating it yields CASSYLAGAIYEQYF.

The V gene is TRBV6-5, the J gene TRBJ2-3; 8 positions agree with TRBD2. Germline V gene lookup returns CDR1 MNHEY and CDR2 SVGAGI. CDR3 length: 15 amino acids. V shed 2 bases and J 4 bases; nucleotides not matched to a gene: 5. The CDR3: CASSYSGSPADTQYF. Here the CDR3 DNA reads TGTGCCAGCAGTTACAGCGGGAGCCCGGCAGATACGCAGTATTTT.

V usage is TRBV25-1 and J usage is TRBJ2-5; 8 nucleotides match TRBD2. This CDR3 contains 13 residues. Germline V gene lookup returns CDR1 MGHDK and CDR2 SYGVNS. V gave up 6 bases and J gave up 5 bases; unmatched junction bases: 5. CDR3 protein: CASRAGVGETQYF. The CDR3 DNA reads TGTGCCAGCAGAGCGGGAGTCGGGGAGACCCAGTACTTC.

This clone was seen just once. V and J are TRBV6-6 and TRBJ1-2; tentative D call: TRBD1 (6 bases). Germline lookup yields CDR1 MNHNY and CDR2 SVGAGI (reference sequence). The CDR3 is 14 amino acids. The ends were cut back, 5 bases at V and 2 bases at J, with 12 bases in the middle. The CDR3 DNA sequence: TGTGCCAGCAGTCTCAGGACAGAAAACTATGGCTACACCTTC. Amino acid sequence: CASSLRTENYGYTF.

V is TRBV27 and J is TRBJ2-7, with D possibly being TRBD2 (5 bases). Germline assignment: CDR1 MNHEY and CDR2 SMNVEV (reference sequence). V gave up 2 bases and J gave up 2 bases, with 13 bases separating them. This CDR3 region has 15 residues. The DNA for the CDR3 is TGTGCCAGCAGTTTAATGTTAGCGACGGCCTACGAGCAGTACTTC. Translating gives CASSLMLATAYEQYF.

The chain has TRBV10-3 and TRBJ1-2; a weak D match, TRBD1 (6 bases). Trimming removed 3 bases from V and 4 bases from J, with 9 bases in between. Germline lookup yields CDR1 ENHRY and CDR2 SYGVKD. The CDR3 has 13 residues. CDR3 residues: CAISEGQSYGYTF. CDR3 in DNA: TGTGCCATCAGTGAAGGACAGTCCTATGGCTACACCTTC.

V gene TRBV6-6 combines with J gene TRBJ2-2; 8 bases agree with TRBD1. The CDR3 sequence is 14 residues long. V lost 5 bases to trimming and J lost 12 bases; unmatched junction nucleotides: 11. Germline CDR1 and CDR2: MNHNY and SVGAGI (reference sequence). The CDR3 region has the DNA TGTGCCAGCAGTCCAATAGGGGGACAGGATAAGCTGTTTTTT. It codes for CASSPIGGQDKLFF.

The chain is built from TRBV7-9 and TRBJ2-1, with 10 bases identical to TRBD1. Germline loops: CDR1 SEHNR, CDR2 FQNEAQ (reference sequence). J gave up 2 bases and V 5 bases, and 6 bases lay outside the gene matches. CDR3 length: 16 residues. The CDR3 sequence is CASSRWDRGTYNEQFF. The CDR3 DNA sequence: TGTGCCAGCAGCAGATGGGACAGGGGTACCTACAATGAGCAGTTCTTC.

The chain links TRBV7-9 to TRBJ2-7; tentatively, D is TRBD2 (6 bases). The CDR3 has 14 residues. Germline CDR1 and CDR2: SEHNR and FQNEAQ (reference sequence). V lost 5 bases and J 7 bases, leaving 18 bases between the germline ends. The CDR3 sequence: CASSPGGSSGEQYF. In DNA form, the CDR3 reads TGTGCCAGCAGCCCCGGAGGGTCGTCGGGGGAGCAGTACTTC.

V and J are TRBV4-2 and TRBJ2-1, with D possibly TRBD1 on 9 matching bases. V was pared by 0 bases and J by 4 bases, with 19 bases between. Per germline, CDR1 LGHNA and CDR2 YNFKEQ. There are 18 residues in the CDR3. The CDR3 loop is CASSQDDRGVAGYNEQFF. The CDR3 DNA reads TGTGCCAGCAGCCAAGACGACAGGGGGGTAGCGGGATACAATGAGCAGTTCTTC.

CDR3 DNA sequence: TGCAGCGGCCGGACGACAGATCGATGGGCTGGCTACACCTTC. This gives the protein CSGRTTDRWAGYTF. The chain joins TRBV29-1 to TRBJ1-2; D possibly corresponds to TRBD1 (5 bases). V gave up 7 bases and J gave up 7 bases, with 22 bases separating them. From germline, CDR1 is SQVTM and CDR2 ANQGSEA. The CDR3 is made up of 14 amino acids.